The sequence of this TCR beta chain was determined in a study of T cell responses to AZD1222 COVID-19 vaccine. A remark on this clone: Its antigen is still unknown.

The method was immunoSEQ multiplex PCR; TCRdb's version includes in-frame clones alone and lacks a portion of them. This table holds about 100,000 clones, 87% found once. Study outcomes and limitations: Elevations in Spike-specific TCR breadth and depth followed administration of two AZD1222 doses. Epitopes outside B.1.351 and B.1.1.7 mutated regions reportedly drew nearly half of spike TCRs. White British donors predominated, females outnumbered males, and clonal diversity was possibly underestimated.

CDR1 is MNHEY and CDR2 is SVGAGI in the germline V gene. The V gene lost 5 bases and the J gene lost 0 bases, with 11 bases spanning the gap. The CDR3 consists of 15 residues. The rearrangement joins TRBV6-5 to TRBJ2-1, with D maybe TRBD2 (6 bases). The specimen comprised peripheral blood, sampled 28 days after the second AZD1222 dose. The clonotype originates from an adult who received the AZD1222 COVID-19 vaccine. CDR3 DNA sequence: TGTGCCAGCAGTCCCGACGGGAGCTCCTACAATGAGCAGTTCTTC. This gives the protein CASSPDGSSYNEQFF.